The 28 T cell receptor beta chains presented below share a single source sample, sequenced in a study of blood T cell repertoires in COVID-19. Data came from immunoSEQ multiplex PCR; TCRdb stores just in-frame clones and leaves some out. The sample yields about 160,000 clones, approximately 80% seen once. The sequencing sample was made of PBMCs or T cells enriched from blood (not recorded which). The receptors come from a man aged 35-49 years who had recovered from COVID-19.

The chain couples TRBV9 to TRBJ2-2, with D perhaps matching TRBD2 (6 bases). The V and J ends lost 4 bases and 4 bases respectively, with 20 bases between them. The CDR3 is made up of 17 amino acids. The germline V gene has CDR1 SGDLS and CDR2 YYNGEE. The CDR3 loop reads CASSSRDWGLFTGELFF. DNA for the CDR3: TGTGCCAGCAGCTCCCGGGACTGGGGGTTATTCACCGGGGAGCTGTTTTTT.

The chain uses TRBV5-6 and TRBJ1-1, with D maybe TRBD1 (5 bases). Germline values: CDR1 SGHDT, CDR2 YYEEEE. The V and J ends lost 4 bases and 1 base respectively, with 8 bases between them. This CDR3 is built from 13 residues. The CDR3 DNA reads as TGTGCCAGCAGCCTAGACAGGAACACTGAAGCTTTCTTT. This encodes CASSLDRNTEAFF.

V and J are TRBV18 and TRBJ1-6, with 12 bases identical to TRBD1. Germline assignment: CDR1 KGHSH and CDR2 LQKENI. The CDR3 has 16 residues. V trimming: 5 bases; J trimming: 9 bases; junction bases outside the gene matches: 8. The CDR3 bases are TGTGCCAGCTCATTCACCGGGACAGGGGGCGGTTCACCCCTCCACTTT. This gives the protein CASSFTGTGGGSPLHF. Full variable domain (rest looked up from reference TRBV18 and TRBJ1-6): NAGVMQNPRHLVRRRGQEARLRCSPMKGHSHVYWYRQLPEEGLKFMVYLQKENIIDESGMPKERFSAEFPKEGPSILRIQQVVRGDSAAYFCASSFTGTGGGSPLHFGNGTRLTVT.

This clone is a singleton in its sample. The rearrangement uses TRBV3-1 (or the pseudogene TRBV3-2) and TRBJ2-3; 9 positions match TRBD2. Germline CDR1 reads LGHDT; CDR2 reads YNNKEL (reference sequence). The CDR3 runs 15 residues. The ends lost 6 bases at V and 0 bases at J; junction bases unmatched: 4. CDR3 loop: CASRPLAGSTDTQYF. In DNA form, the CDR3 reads TGTGCCAGCAGGCCTCTAGCGGGGAGCACAGATACGCAGTATTTT.

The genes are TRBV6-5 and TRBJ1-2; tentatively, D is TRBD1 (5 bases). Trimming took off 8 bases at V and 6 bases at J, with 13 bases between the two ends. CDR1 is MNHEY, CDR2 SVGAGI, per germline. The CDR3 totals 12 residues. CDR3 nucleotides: TGTGCCAGCTCTATTTTAGGGGATGGCTACACCTTC. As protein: CASSILGDGYTF.

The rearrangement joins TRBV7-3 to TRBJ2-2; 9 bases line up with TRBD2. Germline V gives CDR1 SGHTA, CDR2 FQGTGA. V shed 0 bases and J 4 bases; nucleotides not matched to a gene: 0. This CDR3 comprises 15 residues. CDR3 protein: CASSLTLAGTGELFF. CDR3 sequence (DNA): TGTGCCAGCAGCTTAACACTAGCGGGCACCGGGGAGCTGTTTTTT.

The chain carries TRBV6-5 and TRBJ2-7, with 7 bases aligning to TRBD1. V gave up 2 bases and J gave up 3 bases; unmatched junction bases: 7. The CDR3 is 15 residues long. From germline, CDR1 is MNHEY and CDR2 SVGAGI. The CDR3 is CASSYAGTGVYEQYV. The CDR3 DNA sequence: TGTGCCAGCAGTTACGCCGGCACAGGGGTCTACGAGCAGTACGTC.

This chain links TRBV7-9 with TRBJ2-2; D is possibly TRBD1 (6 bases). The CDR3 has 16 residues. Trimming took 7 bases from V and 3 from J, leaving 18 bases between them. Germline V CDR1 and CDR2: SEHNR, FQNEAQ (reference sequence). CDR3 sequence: CASTSYRDWYTGELFF. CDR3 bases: TGTGCCAGCACCTCATACAGGGATTGGTACACCGGGGAGCTGTTTTTT.

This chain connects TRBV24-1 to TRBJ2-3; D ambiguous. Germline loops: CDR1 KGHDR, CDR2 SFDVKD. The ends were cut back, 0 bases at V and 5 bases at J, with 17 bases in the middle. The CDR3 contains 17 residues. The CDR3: CATSDLPGQVRIDTQYF. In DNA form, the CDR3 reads TGTGCCACCAGTGATTTGCCTGGTCAGGTTCGGATAGATACGCAGTATTTT.

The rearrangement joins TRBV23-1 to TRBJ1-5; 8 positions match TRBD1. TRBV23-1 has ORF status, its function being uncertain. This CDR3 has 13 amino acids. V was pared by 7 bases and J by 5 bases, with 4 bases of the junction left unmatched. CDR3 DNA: TGCGCCAGCACAACAGGGGGGCATCAGCCCCAGCATTTT. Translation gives CASTTGGHQPQHF.

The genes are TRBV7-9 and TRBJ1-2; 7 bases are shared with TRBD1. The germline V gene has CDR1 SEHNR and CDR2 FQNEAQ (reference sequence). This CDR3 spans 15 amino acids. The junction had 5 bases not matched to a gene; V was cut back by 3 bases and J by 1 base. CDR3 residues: CASSFYGTDNYGYTF. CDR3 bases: TGTGCCAGCAGCTTCTACGGGACAGATAACTATGGCTACACCTTC.

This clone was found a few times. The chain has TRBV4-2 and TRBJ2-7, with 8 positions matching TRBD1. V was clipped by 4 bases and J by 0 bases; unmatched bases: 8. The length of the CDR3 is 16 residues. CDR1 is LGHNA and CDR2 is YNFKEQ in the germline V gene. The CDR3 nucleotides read TGTGCCAGCAGCCCTGGCGACAGGGGTAACTCCTACGAGCAGTACTTC. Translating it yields CASSPGDRGNSYEQYF.

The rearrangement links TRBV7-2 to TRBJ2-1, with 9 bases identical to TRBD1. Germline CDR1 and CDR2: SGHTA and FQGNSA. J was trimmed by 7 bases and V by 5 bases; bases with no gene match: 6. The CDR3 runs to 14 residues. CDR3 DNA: TGTGCCAGCAGCGTGACAGGGGGAAGGAATGAGCAGTTCTTC. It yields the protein CASSVTGGRNEQFF.

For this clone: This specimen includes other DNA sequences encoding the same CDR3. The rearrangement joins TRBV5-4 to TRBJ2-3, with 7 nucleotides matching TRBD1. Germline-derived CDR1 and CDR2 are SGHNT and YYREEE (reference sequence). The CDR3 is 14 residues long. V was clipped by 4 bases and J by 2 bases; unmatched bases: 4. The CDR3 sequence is CASSPGGSTDTQYF. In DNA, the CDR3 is TGTGCCAGCAGCCCAGGGGGTTCCACAGATACGCAGTATTTT.

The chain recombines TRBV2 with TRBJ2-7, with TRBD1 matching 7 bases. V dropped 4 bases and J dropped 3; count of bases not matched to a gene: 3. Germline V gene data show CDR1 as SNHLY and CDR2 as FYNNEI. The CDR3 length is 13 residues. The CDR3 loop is CASSADRSYEQYV. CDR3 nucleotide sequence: TGTGCCAGCAGTGCGGACAGGAGCTACGAGCAGTACGTC.

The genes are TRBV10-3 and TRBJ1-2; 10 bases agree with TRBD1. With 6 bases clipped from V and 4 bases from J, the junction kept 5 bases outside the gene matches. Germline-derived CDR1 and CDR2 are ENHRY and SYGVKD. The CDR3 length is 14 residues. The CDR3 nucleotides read TGTGCCATCAGACCGGGACAGGGGATCTATGGCTACACCTTC. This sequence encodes CAIRPGQGIYGYTF.

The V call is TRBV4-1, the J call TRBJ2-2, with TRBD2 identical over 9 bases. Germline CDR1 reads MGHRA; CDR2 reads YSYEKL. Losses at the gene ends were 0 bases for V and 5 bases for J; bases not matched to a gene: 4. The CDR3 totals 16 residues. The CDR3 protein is CASSQEVAGVTGELFF. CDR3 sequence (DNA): TGCGCCAGCAGCCAAGAGGTAGCGGGAGTTACCGGGGAGCTGTTTTTT.

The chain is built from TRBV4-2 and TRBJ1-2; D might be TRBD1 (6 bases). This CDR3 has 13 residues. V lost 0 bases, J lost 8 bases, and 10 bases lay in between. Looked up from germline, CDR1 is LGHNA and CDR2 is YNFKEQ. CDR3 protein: CASSQDGGGGYTF. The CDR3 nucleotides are TGTGCCAGCAGCCAAGATGGGGGGGGCGGCTACACCTTC.

CDR3 protein: CASSSGGSSYNSPLHF. DNA of the CDR3: TGTGCCAGCAGCTCGGGTGGGAGCTCCTATAATTCACCCCTCCACTTT. The chain employs TRBV5-4 and TRBJ1-6; D gene uncertain. Deletions cut 3 bases from V and 0 bases from J, with 10 bases between. The CDR3 extends over 16 amino acids. Germline V gives CDR1 SGHNT, CDR2 YYREEE (reference sequence).

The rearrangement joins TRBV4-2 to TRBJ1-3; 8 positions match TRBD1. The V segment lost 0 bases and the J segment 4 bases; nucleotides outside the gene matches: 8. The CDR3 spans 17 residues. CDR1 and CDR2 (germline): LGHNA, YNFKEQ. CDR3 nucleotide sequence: TGTGCCAGCAGCCAAGATTATCAGGGGGCAGGAGGAAACACCATATATTTT. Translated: CASSQDYQGAGGNTIYF.

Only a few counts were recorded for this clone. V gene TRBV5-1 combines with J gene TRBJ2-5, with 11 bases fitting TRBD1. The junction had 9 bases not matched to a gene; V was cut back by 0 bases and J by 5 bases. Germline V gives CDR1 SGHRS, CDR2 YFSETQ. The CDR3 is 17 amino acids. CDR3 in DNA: TGCGCCAGCAGCTTGGGGACAGGGGGCATGACTGGCGAGACCCAGTACTTC. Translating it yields CASSLGTGGMTGETQYF.

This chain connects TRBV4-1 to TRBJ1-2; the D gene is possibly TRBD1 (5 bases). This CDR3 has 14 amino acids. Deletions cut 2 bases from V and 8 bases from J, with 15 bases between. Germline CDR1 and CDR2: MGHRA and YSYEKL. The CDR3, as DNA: TGCGCCAGCAGCCAACTGGGGGAGGGGCGCGGCTACACCTTC. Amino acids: CASSQLGEGRGYTF.

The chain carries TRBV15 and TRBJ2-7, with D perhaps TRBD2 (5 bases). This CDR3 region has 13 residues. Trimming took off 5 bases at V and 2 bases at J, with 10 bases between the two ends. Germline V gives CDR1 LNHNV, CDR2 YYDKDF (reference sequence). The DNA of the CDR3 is TGTGCCACCAGCGGGGAGTGGGCCTACGAGCAGTACGTC. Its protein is CATSGEWAYEQYV.

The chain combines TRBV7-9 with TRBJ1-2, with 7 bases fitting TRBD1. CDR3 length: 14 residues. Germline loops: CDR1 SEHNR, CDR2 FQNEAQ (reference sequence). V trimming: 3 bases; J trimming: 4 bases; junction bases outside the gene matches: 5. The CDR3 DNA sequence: TGTGCCAGCAGCTTGCAGGAGGGGGCCTATGGCTACACCTTC. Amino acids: CASSLQEGAYGYTF.

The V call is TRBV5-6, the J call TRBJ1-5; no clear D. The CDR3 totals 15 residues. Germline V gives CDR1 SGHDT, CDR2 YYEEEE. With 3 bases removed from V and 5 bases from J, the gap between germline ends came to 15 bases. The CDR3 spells CASSYRLGKDQPQHF. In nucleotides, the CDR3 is TGTGCCAGCAGCTACAGACTAGGGAAGGATCAGCCCCAGCATTTT. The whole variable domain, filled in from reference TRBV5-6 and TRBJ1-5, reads DAGVTQSPTHLIKTRGQQVTLRCSPKSGHDTVSWYQQALGQGPQFIFQYYEEEERQRGNFPDRFSGHQFPNYSSELNVNALLLGDSALYLCASSYRLGKDQPQHFGDGTRLSIL.

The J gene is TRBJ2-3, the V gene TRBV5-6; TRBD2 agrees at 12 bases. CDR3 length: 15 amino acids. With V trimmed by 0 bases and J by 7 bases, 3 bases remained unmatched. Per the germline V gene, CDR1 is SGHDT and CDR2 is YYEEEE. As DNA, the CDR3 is TGTGCCAGCAGCTTGGGACTAGCGGGGGAATATACGCAGTATTTT. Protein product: CASSLGLAGEYTQYF.

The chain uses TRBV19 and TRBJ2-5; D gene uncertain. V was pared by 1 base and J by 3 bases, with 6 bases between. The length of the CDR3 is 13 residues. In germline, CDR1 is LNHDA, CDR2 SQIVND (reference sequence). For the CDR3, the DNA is TGTGCCAGTAGTATAGGGGCAGAAGAGACCCAGTACTTC. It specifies CASSIGAEETQYF. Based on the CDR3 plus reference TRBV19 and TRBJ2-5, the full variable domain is DGGITQSPKYLFRKEGQNVTLSCEQNLNHDAMYWYRQDPGQGLRLIYYSQIVNDFQKGDIAEGYSVSREKKESFPLTVTSAQKNPTAFYLCASSIGAEETQYFGPGTRLLVL.

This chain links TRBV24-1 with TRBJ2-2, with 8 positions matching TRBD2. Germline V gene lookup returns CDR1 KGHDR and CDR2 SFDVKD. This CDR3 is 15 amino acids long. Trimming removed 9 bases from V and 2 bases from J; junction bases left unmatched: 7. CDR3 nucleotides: TGTGCCACCGGTCAGCGGGGGATTAACACCGGGGAGCTGTTTTTT. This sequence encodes CATGQRGINTGELFF.